The 24 T cell receptor beta chains reported below all come from one sample, sequenced in a study of blood T cell repertoires in COVID-19 (dated by TCRdb to 2020 to 2021). The library was produced with the immunoSEQ multiplex PCR assay. What TCRdb holds here is the immuneACCESS table cut down to in-frame rearrangements. Part of the clones is not present; checked against another copy, under half of the missing clones reflect an unresolved V gene, and the others are unexplained. The sample table lists 100,000 to 150,000 clones, roughly 86% of them with a count of one. The ten largest clones add up to around 3.4% of the sample. Sequenced material: peripheral blood. Receptors were obtained from a woman aged 60-75 years with acute or convalescent COVID-19.

The V call is TRBV5-1, the J call TRBJ2-1; 8 positions match TRBD2. J was trimmed by 9 bases and V by 0 bases; bases with no gene match: 5. Per the germline V gene, CDR1 is SGHRS and CDR2 is YFSETQ. CDR3 length: 14 amino acids. CDR3 sequence: CASSLVGLAGEQFF. CDR3 DNA: TGCGCCAGCAGCTTGGTCGGCCTAGCGGGTGAGCAGTTCTTC. Together with reference TRBV5-1 and TRBJ2-1, the CDR3 gives the full variable domain: KAGVTQTPRYLIKTRGQQVTLSCSPISGHRSVSWYQQTPGQGLQFLFEYFSETQRNKGNFPGRFSGRQFSNSRSEMNVSTLELGDSALYLCASSLVGLAGEQFFGPGTRLTVL.

This clone has a single count. The chain links TRBV5-5 to TRBJ1-5; 10 bases line up with TRBD1. V lost 2 bases to trimming and J lost 5 bases; unmatched junction nucleotides: 4. The germline V gene encodes CDR1 SGHKS and CDR2 YYEKEE (reference sequence). The CDR3 contains 15 residues. The CDR3, as DNA: TGTGCCAGCAGCTTTCTCGGGACAGGGGATCAGCCCCAGCATTTT. Its protein product is CASSFLGTGDQPQHF.

This rearrangement joins TRBV27 to TRBJ1-2, with 8 bases that match TRBD1. The germline V gene has CDR1 MNHEY and CDR2 SMNVEV (reference sequence). This CDR3 has 18 residues. The J segment lost 1 base and the V segment lost 2 bases, leaving 12 bases of the junction unmatched. The CDR3 loop reads CASSLAARQGARNYGYTF. CDR3 in DNA: TGTGCCAGCAGTTTAGCCGCGCGGCAGGGGGCGCGTAACTATGGCTACACCTTC.

The rearrangement links TRBV24-1 to TRBJ2-5; TRBD1 matches at 8 bases. The CDR3 totals 15 residues. The germline gives CDR1 KGHDR, CDR2 SFDVKD. Losses at the gene ends were 2 bases for V and 5 bases for J; bases not matched to a gene: 6. This CDR3 reads CATSDSRTGLETQYF. The CDR3 region has the DNA TGTGCCACCAGTGATTCCCGGACAGGGTTGGAGACCCAGTACTTC.

The chain employs TRBV2 and TRBJ1-2; the match to TRBD1 covers 12 bases. V shed 0 bases and J 4 bases; nucleotides not matched to a gene: 12. The germline gives CDR1 SNHLY, CDR2 FYNNEI. CDR3 length equals 19 residues. The CDR3 region is CASSEARGQGALGSYGYTF. CDR3 nucleotide sequence: TGTGCCAGCAGTGAAGCTCGGGGACAGGGGGCCCTAGGCTCCTATGGCTACACCTTC.

The rearrangement links TRBV28 to TRBJ2-7; 8 nucleotides line up with TRBD2. V dropped 8 bases and J dropped 3; count of bases not matched to a gene: 12. CDR3 length: 15 residues. CDR1 is MDHEN and CDR2 is SYDVKM in the germline V gene. This CDR3 reads CASYGASGYLYEQYF. CDR3 coding DNA: TGTGCCAGCTACGGGGCTAGCGGGTACCTCTACGAGCAGTACTTC.

In its sample, this clone was seen a few times. The chain couples TRBV7-6 to TRBJ1-6; 8 bases align to TRBD1. The CDR3 length is 17 residues. Germline V gives CDR1 SGHVS, CDR2 FNYEAQ. The V gene end was trimmed by 5 bases and the J gene end by 0 bases; junction bases not matched to a gene: 6. CDR3 loop: CASSPRDRSSYNSPLHF. For the CDR3, the DNA is TGTGCCAGCAGCCCCCGGGACAGGAGCTCCTATAATTCACCCCTCCACTTT.

This chain connects TRBV27 to TRBJ1-1; weak D call: TRBD1 (5 bases). The V gene lost 6 bases and the J gene lost 5 bases, with 16 bases spanning the gap. CDR1 is MNHEY and CDR2 is SMNVEV in the germline V gene (reference sequence). The CDR3 runs to 14 residues. In DNA form, the CDR3 reads TGTGCCAGCAGCCCCGAAGCGGGGGGGACTGAAGCTTTCTTT. It translates to CASSPEAGGTEAFF.

This clone was detected only once. This rearrangement joins TRBV19 to TRBJ2-1; perhaps TRBD2 as D (6 bases). Germline V gives CDR1 LNHDA, CDR2 SQIVND (reference sequence). Deletions cut 1 base from V and 7 bases from J, with 17 bases between. The CDR3 runs to 16 residues. The CDR3 protein is CASSIVRAIRGNEQFF. The CDR3 DNA reads TGTGCCAGTAGTATAGTTCGGGCGATCCGGGGGAATGAGCAGTTCTTC.

This clone was counted a single time. The CDR3 loop reads CASSAGTELNEQFF. CDR3 sequence (DNA): TGCGCCAGCAGTGCCGGGACTGAGCTCAATGAGCAGTTCTTC. The V gene is TRBV10-1, the J gene TRBJ2-1; D possibly corresponds to TRBD2 (6 bases). CDR1 WNHNN and CDR2 SYGVQD come from the germline V gene (reference sequence). Trimming stripped 4 bases from V and 6 bases from J, with 13 bases between. The CDR3 extends over 14 amino acids.

This chain connects TRBV7-2 to TRBJ2-7; tentative D call: TRBD2 (6 bases). CDR3 length: 14 amino acids. Trimming pared 3 bases from V and 7 bases from J, leaving 16 bases between. Per the germline V gene, CDR1 is SGHTA and CDR2 is FQGNSA. The CDR3 spells CASSFLDRRGEQYV. Written as DNA, the CDR3 is TGTGCCAGCAGCTTCCTCGACAGACGGGGGGAGCAGTACGTC.

This chain links TRBV7-2 with TRBJ2-1, with D possibly matching TRBD2 (5 bases). The CDR3 has 15 residues. Trimming removed 4 bases at V and 4 bases at J, with 14 bases between. Germline values: CDR1 SGHTA, CDR2 FQGNSA. The CDR3 DNA follows: TGTGCCAGCAGCTCGACGGGATCACTTTACAATGAGCAGTTCTTC. This encodes CASSSTGSLYNEQFF.

The chain links TRBV6-5 to TRBJ2-3, with 13 positions matching TRBD2. The CDR3 runs 16 residues. CDR1 and CDR2 from the germline V gene are MNHEY and SVGAGI. After removal of 4 bases from V and 4 bases from J, the junction contained 5 bases not matched to a gene. The CDR3 region is CASSLTGLAGADTQYF. Here the CDR3 DNA reads TGTGCCAGCAGTTTAACTGGACTAGCGGGAGCAGATACGCAGTATTTT.

The chain employs TRBV28 and TRBJ2-2; TRBD2 matches 8 bases. The germline CDR1 and CDR2 sequences are MDHEN and SYDVKM. This CDR3 is 17 amino acids long. V gave up 5 bases and J gave up 2 bases; unmatched junction bases: 10. The DNA of the CDR3 is TGTGCCAGCAGTGTCGTCCTAGCGGGCACTAACACCGGGGAGCTGTTTTTT. Translating gives CASSVVLAGTNTGELFF.

V and J are TRBV5-4 and TRBJ2-5; a weak D match, TRBD2 (6 bases). This CDR3 has 16 amino acids. Trimming removed 4 bases at V and 2 bases at J, with 18 bases between. In germline, CDR1 is SGHNT, CDR2 YYREEE (reference sequence). The CDR3 DNA reads TGTGCCAGCAGCGCCTCGCGGGGACTGAGGCAAGAGACCCAGTACTTC. Its translation: CASSASRGLRQETQYF.

The rearrangement links TRBV2 to TRBJ1-1, with unresolved D. CDR1 is SNHLY, CDR2 FYNNEI, per germline. V was trimmed by 8 bases and J by 4 bases, leaving 8 bases between them. The CDR3 loop spans 11 amino acids. Written as DNA, the CDR3 is TGTGCCAGCGAACAGCTCACTGAAGCTTTCTTT. It encodes CASEQLTEAFF.

The chain recombines TRBV6-5 with TRBJ2-5; 13 bases fit TRBD2. Looked up from germline, CDR1 is MNHEY and CDR2 is SVGAGI. The CDR3 sequence is 15 residues long. V shed 5 bases and J 5 bases; nucleotides not matched to a gene: 5. CDR3 nucleotides: TGTGCCAGCAGTCTAGGACTAGCGGGAGCTGAGACCCAGTACTTC. Protein sequence: CASSLGLAGAETQYF.

The rearrangement links TRBV28 to TRBJ1-5, with D possibly matching TRBD1 (6 bases). CDR3 length: 13 amino acids. V gave up 4 bases and J gave up 6 bases, with 10 bases separating them. Looked up from germline, CDR1 is MDHEN and CDR2 is SYDVKM. This CDR3 is CASSSGTIQPQHF. The CDR3 DNA is TGTGCCAGCAGTTCAGGGACAATTCAGCCCCAGCATTTT.

The chain couples TRBV6-5 to TRBJ1-3; D is perhaps TRBD1 (5 bases). The CDR3 sequence is 12 residues long. Trimming took 8 bases from V and 3 from J, leaving 8 bases between them. Germline V gene sequence: CDR1 MNHEY, CDR2 SVGAGI. The CDR3 is CASGGDGNTIYF. CDR3 sequence (DNA): TGTGCCAGCGGAGGGGATGGAAACACCATATATTTT.

This sequence joins TRBV4-2 and TRBJ1-4; 7 nucleotides align to TRBD1. Per the germline V gene, CDR1 is LGHNA and CDR2 is YNFKEQ. This CDR3 is 16 amino acids long. The junction had 2 bases not matched to a gene; V was cut back by 1 base and J by 0 bases. The CDR3 spells CASSQGGQTTNEKLFF. The CDR3, as DNA: TGTGCCAGCAGCCAAGGGGGACAGACAACTAATGAAAAACTGTTTTTT.

The chain uses TRBV3-1 (or the pseudogene TRBV3-2) and TRBJ1-3, with a tentative D call TRBD1 (5 bases). Germline CDR1 reads LGHDT; CDR2 reads YNNKEL (reference sequence). The CDR3 length is 15 residues. The ends were cut back, 3 bases at V and 1 base at J, with 10 bases in the middle. The CDR3 DNA follows: TGTGCCAGCAGCCACGGGGGTACTTCTGGAAACACCATATATTTT. It encodes CASSHGGTSGNTIYF.

About this clone itself: Other DNA sequences in the same sample also yield this CDR3. V is TRBV5-1 and J is TRBJ1-2, with a tentative D call TRBD1 (5 bases). This CDR3 comprises 15 residues. Germline CDR1 and CDR2: SGHRS and YFSETQ. Trimming cost V 0 bases and J 1 base, with 10 bases left between them. The CDR3 region is CASSLAGGGNYGYTF. The CDR3 coding sequence is TGCGCCAGCAGCTTGGCGGGGGGAGGTAACTATGGCTACACCTTC.

The gene calls are TRBV9 and TRBJ2-2, with 10 positions matching TRBD2. V shed 5 bases, J shed 4 bases, and the junction held 23 bases outside the gene matches. CDR1 is SGDLS and CDR2 is YYNGEE in the germline V gene. The CDR3 is 21 amino acids. The CDR3 DNA sequence: TGTGCCAGCAGTCTAACTTTACCGGGACTAGCGAGCCCTGGGGGCACCGGGGAGCTGTTTTTT. This gives the protein CASSLTLPGLASPGGTGELFF.

The gene calls are TRBV19 and TRBJ1-2; the match to TRBD1 covers 8 bases. The CDR3 length is 14 residues. Germline CDR1 is LNHDA and CDR2 is SQIVND (reference sequence). J gave up 3 bases and V 5 bases, and 5 bases lay outside the gene matches. CDR3: CASSSPTGDYGYTF. CDR3 DNA: TGTGCCAGTAGTTCACCGACAGGGGACTATGGCTACACCTTC. Drawing the rest from reference TRBV19 and TRBJ1-2, the complete variable domain is DGGITQSPKYLFRKEGQNVTLSCEQNLNHDAMYWYRQDPGQGLRLIYYSQIVNDFQKGDIAEGYSVSREKKESFPLTVTSAQKNPTAFYLCASSSPTGDYGYTFGSGTRLTVV.